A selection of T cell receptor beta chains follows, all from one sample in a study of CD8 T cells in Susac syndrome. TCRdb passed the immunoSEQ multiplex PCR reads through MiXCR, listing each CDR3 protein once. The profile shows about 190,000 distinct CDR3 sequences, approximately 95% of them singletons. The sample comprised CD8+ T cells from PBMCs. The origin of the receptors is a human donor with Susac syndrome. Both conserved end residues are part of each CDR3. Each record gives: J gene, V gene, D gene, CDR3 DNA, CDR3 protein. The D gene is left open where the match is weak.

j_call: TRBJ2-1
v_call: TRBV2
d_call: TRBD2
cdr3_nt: TGTGCCAGCAGCCTCCCGGGACTAGCGGGAGGAGAGTTCTTC
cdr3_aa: CASSLPGLAGGEFF

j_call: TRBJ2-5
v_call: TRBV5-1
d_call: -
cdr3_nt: TGCGCCAGCAACCCAGGGGGGGAGACCCAGTACTTC
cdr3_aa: CASNPGGETQYF

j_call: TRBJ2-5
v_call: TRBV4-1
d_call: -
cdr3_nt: TGCGCCAGCAGCCCCTACGCCAGGGAAGAGACCCAGTACTTC
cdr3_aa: CASSPYAREETQYF

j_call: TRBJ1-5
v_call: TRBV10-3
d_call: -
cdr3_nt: TGTGCCATCAGTGAGTTGGACGGTAATCAGCCCCAGCATTTT
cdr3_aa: CAISELDGNQPQHF

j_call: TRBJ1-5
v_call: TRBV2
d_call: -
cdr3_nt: TGTGCCAGCAGTGAAGGGGCCAGTCAGCCCCAGCATTTT
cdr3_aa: CASSEGASQPQHF

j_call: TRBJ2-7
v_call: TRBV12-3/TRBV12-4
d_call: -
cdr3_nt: TGTGCCAGCAGTTTATTCCAGGCCCCGGACTACGAGCAGTACTTC
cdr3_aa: CASSLFQAPDYEQYF

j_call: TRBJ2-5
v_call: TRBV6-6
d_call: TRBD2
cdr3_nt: TGTGCCAGCAGTTACAACCCAGCGGGGGCTCAAGAGACCCAGTACTTC
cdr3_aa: CASSYNPAGAQETQYF

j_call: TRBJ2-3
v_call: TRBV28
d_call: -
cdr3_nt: TGTGCCAGCAGTGTATCTTTTAACACAGATACGCAGTATTTT
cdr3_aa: CASSVSFNTDTQYF

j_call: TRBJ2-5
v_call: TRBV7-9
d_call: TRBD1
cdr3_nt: TGTGCCAGCAGCCAAGGGGGCCAGCAAGAGACCCAGTACTTC
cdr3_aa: CASSQGGQQETQYF

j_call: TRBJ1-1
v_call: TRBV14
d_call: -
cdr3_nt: TGTGCCAGCAGCCAAGAAATGGGGACTGAAGCTTTCTTT
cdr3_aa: CASSQEMGTEAFF

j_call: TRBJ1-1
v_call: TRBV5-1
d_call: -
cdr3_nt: TGCGCCAGCAGTGCGGCCAACACTGAAGCTTTCTTT
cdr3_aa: CASSAANTEAFF

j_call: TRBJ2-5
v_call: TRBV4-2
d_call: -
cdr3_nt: TGTGCCAGCAGCCAAGATTCGTTAGGGACCCAGTACTTC
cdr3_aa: CASSQDSLGTQYF

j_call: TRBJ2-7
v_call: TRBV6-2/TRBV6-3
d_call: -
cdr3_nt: TGTGCCAGCAGTTACCCAATCGACCGAGTTAATTCCTACGAGCAGTACTTC
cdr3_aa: CASSYPIDRVNSYEQYF

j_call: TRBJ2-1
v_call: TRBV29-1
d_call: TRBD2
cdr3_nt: TGCAGCGTTGTAAGGCTAGCGGGGGAGAGCTCCTACAATGAGCAGTTCTTC
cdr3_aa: CSVVRLAGESSYNEQFF

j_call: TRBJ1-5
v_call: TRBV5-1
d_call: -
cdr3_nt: TGCGCCAGCAGCTTGGAAAGGGATCAGCCCCAGCATTTT
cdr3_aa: CASSLERDQPQHF

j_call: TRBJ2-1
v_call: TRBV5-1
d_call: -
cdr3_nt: TGCGCCAGCAGCTTGGTAGTCGTTCGGGGTAACAATGAGCAGTTCTTC
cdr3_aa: CASSLVVVRGNNEQFF

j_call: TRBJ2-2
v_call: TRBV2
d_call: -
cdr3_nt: TGTGCCAGCAGTGAAGCTAACACCGGGGAGCTGTTTTTT
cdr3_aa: CASSEANTGELFF

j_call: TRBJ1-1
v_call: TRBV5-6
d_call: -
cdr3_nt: TGTGCCAGCAGCTTGGGTGCGGGTGAAGCTTTCTTT
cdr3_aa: CASSLGAGEAFF